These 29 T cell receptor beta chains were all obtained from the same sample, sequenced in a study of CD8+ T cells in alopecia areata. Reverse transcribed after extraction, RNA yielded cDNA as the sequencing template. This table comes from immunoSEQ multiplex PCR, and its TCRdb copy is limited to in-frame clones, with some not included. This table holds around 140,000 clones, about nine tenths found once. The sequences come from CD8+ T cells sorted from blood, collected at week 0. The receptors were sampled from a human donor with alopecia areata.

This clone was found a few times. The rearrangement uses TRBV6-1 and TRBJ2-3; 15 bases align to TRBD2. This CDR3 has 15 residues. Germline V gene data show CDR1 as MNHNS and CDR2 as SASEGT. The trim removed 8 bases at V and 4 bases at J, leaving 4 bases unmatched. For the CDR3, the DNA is TGTGCCAGCCTAGGACTAGCGGGGGGGCCAGATACGCAGTATTTT. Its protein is CASLGLAGGPDTQYF.

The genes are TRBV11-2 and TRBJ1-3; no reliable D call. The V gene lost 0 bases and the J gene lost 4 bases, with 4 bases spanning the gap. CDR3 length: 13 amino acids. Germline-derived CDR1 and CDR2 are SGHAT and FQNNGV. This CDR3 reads CASSLDWGNTIYF. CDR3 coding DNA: TGTGCCAGCAGCTTAGATTGGGGAAACACCATATATTTT.

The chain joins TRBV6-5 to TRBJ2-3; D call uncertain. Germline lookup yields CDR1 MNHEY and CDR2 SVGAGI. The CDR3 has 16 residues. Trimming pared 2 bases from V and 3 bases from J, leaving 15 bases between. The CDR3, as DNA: TGTGCCAGCAGTTACCTCACTCGGTTTTCTACAGATACGCAGTATTTT. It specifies CASSYLTRFSTDTQYF.

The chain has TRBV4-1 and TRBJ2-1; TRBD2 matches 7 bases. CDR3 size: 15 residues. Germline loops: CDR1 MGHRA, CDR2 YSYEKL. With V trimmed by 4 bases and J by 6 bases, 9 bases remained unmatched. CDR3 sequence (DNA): TGCGCCAGCAGCCCGTTCCTGGGAGGGAGCAATGAGCAGTTCTTC. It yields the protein CASSPFLGGSNEQFF.

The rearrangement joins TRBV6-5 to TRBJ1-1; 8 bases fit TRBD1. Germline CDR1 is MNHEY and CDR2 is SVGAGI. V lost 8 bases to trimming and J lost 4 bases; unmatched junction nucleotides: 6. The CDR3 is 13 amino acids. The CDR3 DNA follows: TGTGCCAGCCAGACAGGGGTTGGCACTGAAGCTTTCTTT. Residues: CASQTGVGTEAFF.

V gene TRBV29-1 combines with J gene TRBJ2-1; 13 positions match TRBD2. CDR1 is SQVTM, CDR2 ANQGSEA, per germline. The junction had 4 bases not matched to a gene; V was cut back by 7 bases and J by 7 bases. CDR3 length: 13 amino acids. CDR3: CSDGLAGDNEQFF. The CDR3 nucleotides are TGCAGCGACGGACTAGCGGGAGATAATGAGCAGTTCTTC.

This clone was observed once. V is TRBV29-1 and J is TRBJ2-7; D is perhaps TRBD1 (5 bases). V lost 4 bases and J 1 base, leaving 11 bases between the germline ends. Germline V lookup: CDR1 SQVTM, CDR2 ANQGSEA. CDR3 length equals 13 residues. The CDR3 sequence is CSVVRVESYEQYF. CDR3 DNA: TGCAGCGTTGTCAGGGTCGAATCCTACGAGCAGTACTTC.

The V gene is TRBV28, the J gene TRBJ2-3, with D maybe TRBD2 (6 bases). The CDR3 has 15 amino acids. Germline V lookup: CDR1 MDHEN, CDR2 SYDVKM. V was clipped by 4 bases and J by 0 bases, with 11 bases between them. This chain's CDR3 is CASSSIAESTDTQYF. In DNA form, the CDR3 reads TGTGCCAGCAGTTCGATAGCGGAAAGCACAGATACGCAGTATTTT.

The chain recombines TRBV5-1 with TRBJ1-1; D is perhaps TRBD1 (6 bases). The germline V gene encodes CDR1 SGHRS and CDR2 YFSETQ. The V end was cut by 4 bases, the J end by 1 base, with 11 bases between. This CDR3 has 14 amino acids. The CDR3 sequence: CASSHRTENTEAFF. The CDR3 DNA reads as TGCGCCAGCAGCCACCGGACAGAGAACACTGAAGCTTTCTTT.

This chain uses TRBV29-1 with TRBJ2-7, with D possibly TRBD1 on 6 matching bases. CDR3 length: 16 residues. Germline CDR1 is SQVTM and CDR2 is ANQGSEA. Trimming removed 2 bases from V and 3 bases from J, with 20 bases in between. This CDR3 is CSVELIAGQLDYEQYF. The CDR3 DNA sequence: TGCAGCGTTGAACTCATCGCAGGACAGCTCGACTACGAGCAGTACTTC.

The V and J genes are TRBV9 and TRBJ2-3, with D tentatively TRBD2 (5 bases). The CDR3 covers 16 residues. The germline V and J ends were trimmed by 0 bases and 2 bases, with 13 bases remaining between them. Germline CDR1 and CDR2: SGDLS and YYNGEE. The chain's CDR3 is CASSVESGPYTDTQYF. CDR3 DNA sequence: TGTGCCAGCAGCGTAGAAAGCGGCCCCTACACAGATACGCAGTATTTT.

The chain's CDR3 is CASSPNRDRPYEQYF. CDR3 in DNA: TGTGCCAGCAGTCCTAACAGGGACAGACCCTACGAGCAGTACTTC. V is TRBV7-8 and J is TRBJ2-7, with 7 bases lining up with TRBD1. The junction had 10 bases not matched to a gene; V was cut back by 6 bases and J by 2 bases. Per germline, CDR1 SGHVS and CDR2 FQNEAQ. The CDR3 contains 15 residues.

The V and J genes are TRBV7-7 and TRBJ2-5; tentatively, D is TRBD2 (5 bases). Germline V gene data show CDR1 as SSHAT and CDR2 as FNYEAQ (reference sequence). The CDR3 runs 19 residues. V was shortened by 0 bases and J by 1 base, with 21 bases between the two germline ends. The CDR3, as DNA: TGTGCCAGCAGCTTAGCCGGGAAAGGGTTCTCCTCGGGCCAAGAGACCCAGTACTTC. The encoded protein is CASSLAGKGFSSGQETQYF.

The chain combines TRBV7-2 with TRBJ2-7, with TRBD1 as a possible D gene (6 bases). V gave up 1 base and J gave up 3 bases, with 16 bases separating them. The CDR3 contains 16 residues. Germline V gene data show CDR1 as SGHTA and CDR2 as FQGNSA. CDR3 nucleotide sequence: TGTGCCAGCAGCTTAGGCACACAGGGTTGGGGCTACGAGCAGTACTTC. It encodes CASSLGTQGWGYEQYF.

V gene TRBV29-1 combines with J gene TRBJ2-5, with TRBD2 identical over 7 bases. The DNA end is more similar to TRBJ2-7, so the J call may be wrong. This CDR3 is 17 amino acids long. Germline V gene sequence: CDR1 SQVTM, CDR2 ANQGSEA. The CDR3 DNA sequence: TGCAGCGTTCGAGGTCGCTCCAGCGGGGACTTACCCTACGAGCAGTACTTC. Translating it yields CSVRGRSSGDLPYEQYF.

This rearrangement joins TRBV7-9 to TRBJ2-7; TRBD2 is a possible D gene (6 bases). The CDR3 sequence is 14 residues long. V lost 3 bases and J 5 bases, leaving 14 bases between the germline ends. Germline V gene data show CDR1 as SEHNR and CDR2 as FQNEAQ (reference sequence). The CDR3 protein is CASSLATGEDEQYF. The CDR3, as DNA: TGTGCCAGCAGCTTGGCAACGGGGGAAGACGAGCAGTACTTC.

This CDR3 reads CASSAAGLAGGQETQYF. The CDR3, as DNA: TGCGCCAGCAGCGCGGCGGGGCTAGCGGGGGGACAAGAGACCCAGTACTTC. The rearrangement uses TRBV5-1 and TRBJ2-5; the match to TRBD2 covers 11 bases. CDR1 is SGHRS, CDR2 YFSETQ, per germline. V lost 4 bases and J lost 2; bases outside the gene matches: 10. The CDR3 has 17 residues.

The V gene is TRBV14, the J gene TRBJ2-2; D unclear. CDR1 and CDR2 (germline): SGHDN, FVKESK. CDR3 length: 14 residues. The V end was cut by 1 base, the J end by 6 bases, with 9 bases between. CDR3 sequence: CASSQVITAGELFF. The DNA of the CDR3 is TGTGCCAGCAGCCAAGTGATTACGGCCGGGGAGCTGTTTTTT. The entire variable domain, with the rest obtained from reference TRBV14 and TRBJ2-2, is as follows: EAGVTQFPSHSVIEKGQTVTLRCDPISGHDNLYWYRRVMGKEIKFLLHFVKESKQDESGMPNNRFLAERTGGTYSTLKVQPAELEDSGVYFCASSQVITAGELFFGEGSRLTVL.

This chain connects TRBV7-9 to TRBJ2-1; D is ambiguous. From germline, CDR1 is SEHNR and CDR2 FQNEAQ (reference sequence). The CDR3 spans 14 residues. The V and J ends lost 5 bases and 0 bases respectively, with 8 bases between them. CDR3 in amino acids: CASSVDTSYNEQFF. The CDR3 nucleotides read TGTGCCAGCAGCGTCGACACCTCCTACAATGAGCAGTTCTTC.

In DNA, the CDR3 is TGTGCCAGCAGTCGCGGGGCCTCCCTCTACTTC. It translates to CASSRGASLYF. This chain joins TRBV11-2 and TRBJ2-4, with TRBD2 as a possible D gene (6 bases). Germline CDR1 is SGHAT and CDR2 is FQNNGV. This CDR3 contains 11 residues. V dropped 6 bases and J dropped 16 bases, with 16 bases sitting between them.

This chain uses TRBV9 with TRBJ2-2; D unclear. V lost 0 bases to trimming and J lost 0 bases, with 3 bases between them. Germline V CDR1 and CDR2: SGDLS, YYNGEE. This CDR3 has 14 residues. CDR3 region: CASSVGTNTGELFF. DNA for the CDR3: TGTGCCAGCAGCGTAGGCACGAACACCGGGGAGCTGTTTTTT.

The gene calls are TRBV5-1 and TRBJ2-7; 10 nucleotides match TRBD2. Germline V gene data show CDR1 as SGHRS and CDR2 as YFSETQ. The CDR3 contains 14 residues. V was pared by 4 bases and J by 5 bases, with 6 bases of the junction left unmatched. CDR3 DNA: TGCGCCAGCAGCCCCTTAGCGGGAGGAAACGAGCAGTACTTC. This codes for CASSPLAGGNEQYF.

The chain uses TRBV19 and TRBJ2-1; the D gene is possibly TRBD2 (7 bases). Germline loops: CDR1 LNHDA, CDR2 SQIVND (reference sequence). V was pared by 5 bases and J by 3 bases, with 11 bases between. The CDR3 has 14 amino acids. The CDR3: CASSEGGDYNEQFF. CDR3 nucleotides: TGTGCCAGTAGTGAAGGGGGGGACTACAATGAGCAGTTCTTC.

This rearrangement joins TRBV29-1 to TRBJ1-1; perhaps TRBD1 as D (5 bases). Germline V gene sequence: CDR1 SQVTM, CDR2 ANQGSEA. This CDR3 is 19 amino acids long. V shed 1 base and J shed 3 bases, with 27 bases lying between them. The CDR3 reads CSVEGAPEQVRGMDTEAFF. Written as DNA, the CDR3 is TGCAGCGTTGAAGGGGCACCGGAACAGGTTAGAGGGATGGACACTGAAGCTTTCTTT. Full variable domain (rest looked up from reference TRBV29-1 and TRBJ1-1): SAVISQKPSRDICQRGTSLTIQCQVDSQVTMMFWYRQQPGQSLTLIATANQGSEATYESGFVIDKFPISRPNLTFSTLTVSNMSPEDSSIYLCSVEGAPEQVRGMDTEAFFGQGTRLTVV.

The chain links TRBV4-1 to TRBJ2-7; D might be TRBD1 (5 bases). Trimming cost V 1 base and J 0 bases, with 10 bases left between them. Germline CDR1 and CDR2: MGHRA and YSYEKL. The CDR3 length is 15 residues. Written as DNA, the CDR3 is TGCGCCAGCAGCCAAGTTGTAGGGGACTCCTACGAGCAGTACTTC. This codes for CASSQVVGDSYEQYF.

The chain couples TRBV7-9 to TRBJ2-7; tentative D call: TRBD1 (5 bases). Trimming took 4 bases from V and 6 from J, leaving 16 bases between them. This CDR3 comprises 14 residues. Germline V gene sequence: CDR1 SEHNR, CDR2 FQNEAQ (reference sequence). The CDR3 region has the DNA TGTGCCAGCAGCTCCCAGGACACCCTTGGCGAGCAGTACTTC. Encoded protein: CASSSQDTLGEQYF.

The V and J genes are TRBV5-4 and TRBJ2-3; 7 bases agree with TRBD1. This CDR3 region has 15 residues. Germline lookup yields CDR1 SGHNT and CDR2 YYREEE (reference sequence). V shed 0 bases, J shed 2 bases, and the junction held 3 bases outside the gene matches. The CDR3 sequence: CASSLGQGDTDTQYF. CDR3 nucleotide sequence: TGTGCCAGCAGCTTGGGACAGGGAGACACAGATACGCAGTATTTT.

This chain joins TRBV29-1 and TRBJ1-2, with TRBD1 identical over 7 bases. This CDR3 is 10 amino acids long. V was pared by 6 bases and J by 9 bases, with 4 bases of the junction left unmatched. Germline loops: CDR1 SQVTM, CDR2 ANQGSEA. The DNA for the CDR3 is TGCAGCGTAGGGGACAGTCGCTACACCTTC. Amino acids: CSVGDSRYTF. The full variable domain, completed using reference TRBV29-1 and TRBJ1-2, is SAVISQKPSRDICQRGTSLTIQCQVDSQVTMMFWYRQQPGQSLTLIATANQGSEATYESGFVIDKFPISRPNLTFSTLTVSNMSPEDSSIYLCSVGDSRYTFGSGTRLTVV.

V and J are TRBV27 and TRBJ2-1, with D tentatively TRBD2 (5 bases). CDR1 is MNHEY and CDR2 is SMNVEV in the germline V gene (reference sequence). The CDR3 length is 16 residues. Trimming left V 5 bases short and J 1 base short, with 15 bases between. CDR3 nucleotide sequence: TGTGCCAGCAGTCTCGACCCCGGACTGTCCTACAATGAGCAGTTCTTC. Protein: CASSLDPGLSYNEQFF.